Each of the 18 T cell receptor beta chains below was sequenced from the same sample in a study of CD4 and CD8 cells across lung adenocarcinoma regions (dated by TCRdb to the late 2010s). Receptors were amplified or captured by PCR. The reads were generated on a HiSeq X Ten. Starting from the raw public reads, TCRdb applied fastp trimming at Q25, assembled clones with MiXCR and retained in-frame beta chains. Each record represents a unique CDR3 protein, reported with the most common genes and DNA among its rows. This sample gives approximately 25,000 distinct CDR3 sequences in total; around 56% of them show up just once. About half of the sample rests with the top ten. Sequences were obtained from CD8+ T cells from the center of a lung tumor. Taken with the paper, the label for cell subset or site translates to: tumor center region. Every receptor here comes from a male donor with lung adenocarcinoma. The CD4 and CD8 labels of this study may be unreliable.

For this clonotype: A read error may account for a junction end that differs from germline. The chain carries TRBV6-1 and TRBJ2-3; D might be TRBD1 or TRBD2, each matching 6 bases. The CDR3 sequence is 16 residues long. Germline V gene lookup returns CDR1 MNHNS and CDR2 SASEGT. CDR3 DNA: TGTGCCAGCGGTGGGGCCGGGGGCCGGGTTCGGGATACGCAGTATTTC. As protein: CASGGAGGRVRDTQYF.

The CDR3 loop reads CASSEVPFDGELFF. The DNA of the CDR3 is TGTGCCAGCAGTGAAGTTCCGTTTGACGGGGAGCTGTTTTTT. The genes are TRBV6-1 and TRBJ2-2; no clear D. CDR1 is MNHNS and CDR2 is SASEGT in the germline V gene. V dropped 1 base and J dropped 7 bases, with 10 bases sitting between them. The CDR3 has 14 residues.

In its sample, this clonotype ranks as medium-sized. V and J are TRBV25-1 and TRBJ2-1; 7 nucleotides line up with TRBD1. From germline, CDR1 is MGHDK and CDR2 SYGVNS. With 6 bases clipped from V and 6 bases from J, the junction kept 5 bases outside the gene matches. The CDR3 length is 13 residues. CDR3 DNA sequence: TGTGCCAGCAGCTCAGACAGGGCCAATGAGCAGTTCTTC. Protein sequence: CASSSDRANEQFF.

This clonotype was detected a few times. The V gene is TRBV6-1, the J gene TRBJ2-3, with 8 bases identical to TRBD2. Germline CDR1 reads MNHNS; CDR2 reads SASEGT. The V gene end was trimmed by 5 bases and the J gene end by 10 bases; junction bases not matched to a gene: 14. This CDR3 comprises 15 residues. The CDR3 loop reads CASSPGLARSEAQYF. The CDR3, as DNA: TGTGCCAGCAGTCCTGGACTAGCAAGGTCAGAAGCGCAGTATTTT.

The chain's CDR3 is CASSPHVSRGQVAGPTPDTQYF. The CDR3 bases are TGCGCCAGCAGCCCCCATGTGTCCAGGGGACAGGTAGCGGGACCGACTCCTGATACGCAGTATTTT. V usage is TRBV5-1 and J usage is TRBJ2-3, with D perhaps given as TRBD1 or TRBD2 (8 bases each). V dropped 4 bases and J dropped 6 bases, with 39 bases sitting between them. Looked up from germline, CDR1 is SGHRS and CDR2 is YFSETQ. This CDR3 comprises 22 residues.

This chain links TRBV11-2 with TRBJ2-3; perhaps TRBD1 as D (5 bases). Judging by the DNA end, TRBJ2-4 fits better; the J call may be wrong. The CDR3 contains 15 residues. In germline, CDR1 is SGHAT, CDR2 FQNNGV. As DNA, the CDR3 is TGTGCCAGCAGCTTGGGGCCGTGGGGCAAAGATACTCAGTACTTC. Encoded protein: CASSLGPWGKDTQYF.

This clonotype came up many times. The CDR3 region is CASNRDRGRYEQYF. For the CDR3, the DNA is TGTGCCAGCAACAGGGACAGGGGGCGGTACGAGCAGTACTTC. The V gene is TRBV6-1, the J gene TRBJ2-7; 12 bases align to TRBD1. The CDR3 loop spans 14 amino acids. The germline V gene has CDR1 MNHNS and CDR2 SASEGT. The trim removed 7 bases at V and 4 bases at J, leaving 5 bases unmatched.

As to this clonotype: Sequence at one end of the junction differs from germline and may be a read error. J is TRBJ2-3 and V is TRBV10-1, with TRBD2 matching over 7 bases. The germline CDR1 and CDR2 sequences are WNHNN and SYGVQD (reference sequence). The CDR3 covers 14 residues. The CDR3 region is CGSREGRAKDTQYF. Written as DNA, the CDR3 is TGCGGCAGCAGGGAGGGGCGAGCCAAAGATACGCAGTATTTC.

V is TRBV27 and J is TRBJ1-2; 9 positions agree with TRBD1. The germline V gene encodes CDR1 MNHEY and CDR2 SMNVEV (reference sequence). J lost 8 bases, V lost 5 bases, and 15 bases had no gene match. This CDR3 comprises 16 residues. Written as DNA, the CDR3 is TGTGCCAGCAGTCCGGATACCGGGACAGGGAGGCGCGGCTACACCTTC. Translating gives CASSPDTGTGRRGYTF.

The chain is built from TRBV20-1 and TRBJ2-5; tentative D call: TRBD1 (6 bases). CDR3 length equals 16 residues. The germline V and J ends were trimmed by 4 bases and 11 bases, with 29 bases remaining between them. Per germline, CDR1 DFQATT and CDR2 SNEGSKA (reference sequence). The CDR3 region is CSATPLRGRSYNEQYF. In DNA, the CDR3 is TGCAGTGCTACTCCGCTCAGGGGTCGGTCCTACAATGAGCAGTACTTC.

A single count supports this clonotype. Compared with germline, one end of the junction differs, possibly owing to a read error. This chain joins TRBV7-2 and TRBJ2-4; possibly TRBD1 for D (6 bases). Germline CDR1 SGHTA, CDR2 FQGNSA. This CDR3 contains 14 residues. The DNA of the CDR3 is TGTGGCAGCAGGGGACCGGGCCGCACAGACATGCAGTACTTC. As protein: CGSRGPGRTDMQYF.

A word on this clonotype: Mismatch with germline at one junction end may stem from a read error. The CDR3 region is CASSFSGPVAKNTQYF. CDR3 sequence (DNA): TGTGCCAGCAGTTTCTCGGGGCCCGTAGCCAAAAATACACAGTACTTT. V gene TRBV6-5 combines with J gene TRBJ2-3, with D perhaps TRBD1 or TRBD2 (5 bases each). Germline loops: CDR1 MNHEY, CDR2 SVGAGI. The CDR3 has 16 residues.

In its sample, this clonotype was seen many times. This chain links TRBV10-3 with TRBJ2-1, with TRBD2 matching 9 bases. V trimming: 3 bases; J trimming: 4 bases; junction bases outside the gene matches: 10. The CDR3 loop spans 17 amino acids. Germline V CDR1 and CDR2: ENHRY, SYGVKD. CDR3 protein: CAISDPPSGKFYNEQFF. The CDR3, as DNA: TGTGCCATCAGTGACCCCCCTAGCGGGAAGTTTTACAATGAGCAGTTCTTC.

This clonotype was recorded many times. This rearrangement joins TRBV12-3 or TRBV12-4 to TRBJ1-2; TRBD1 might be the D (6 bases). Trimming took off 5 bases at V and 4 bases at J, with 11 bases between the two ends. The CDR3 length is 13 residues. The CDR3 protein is CASSADRTYGYTF. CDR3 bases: TGTGCCAGCAGTGCCGACAGGACCTATGGCTACACCTTC.

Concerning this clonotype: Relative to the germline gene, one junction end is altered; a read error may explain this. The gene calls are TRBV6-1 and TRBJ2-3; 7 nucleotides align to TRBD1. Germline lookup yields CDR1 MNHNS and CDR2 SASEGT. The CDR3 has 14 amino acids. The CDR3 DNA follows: TGTGCGGGCATAGGGGGCGGTGACAAAGATACCCAGTACTTT. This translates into CAGIGGGDKDTQYF.

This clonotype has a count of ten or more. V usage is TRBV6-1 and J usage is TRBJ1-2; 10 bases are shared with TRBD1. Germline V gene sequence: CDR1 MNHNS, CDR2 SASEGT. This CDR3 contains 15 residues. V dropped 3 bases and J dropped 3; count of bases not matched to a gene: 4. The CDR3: CASSDRDRGDYGYTF. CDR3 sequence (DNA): TGTGCCAGCAGTGACCGGGACAGGGGTGACTATGGCTACACCTTC.

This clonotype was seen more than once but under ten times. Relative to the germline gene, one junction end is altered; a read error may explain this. CDR3 sequence: CASSLVEGAVNF. The CDR3 DNA sequence: TGCGCCAGCAGCCTGGTTGAGGGAGCCGTCAACTTC. V and J are TRBV5-1 and TRBJ2-1; a weak D match, TRBD2 (5 bases). Germline values: CDR1 SGHRS, CDR2 YFSETQ. This CDR3 has 12 amino acids.

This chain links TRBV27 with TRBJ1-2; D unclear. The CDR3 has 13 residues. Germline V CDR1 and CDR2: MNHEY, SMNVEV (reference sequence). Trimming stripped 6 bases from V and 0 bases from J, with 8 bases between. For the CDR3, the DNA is TGTGCCAGCAGGGCGGGTACTAACTATGGCTACACCTTC. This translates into CASRAGTNYGYTF.